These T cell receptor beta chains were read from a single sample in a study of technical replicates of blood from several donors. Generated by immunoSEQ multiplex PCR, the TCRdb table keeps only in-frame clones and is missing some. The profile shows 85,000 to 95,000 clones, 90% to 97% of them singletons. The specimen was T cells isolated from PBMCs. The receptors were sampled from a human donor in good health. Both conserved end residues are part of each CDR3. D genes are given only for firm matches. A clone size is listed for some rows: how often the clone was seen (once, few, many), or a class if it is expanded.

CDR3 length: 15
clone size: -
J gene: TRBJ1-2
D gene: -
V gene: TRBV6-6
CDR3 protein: CASSYSVGQLSGYTF
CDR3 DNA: TGTGCCAGCAGTTACTCGGTGGGACAACTGTCTGGCTACACCTTC

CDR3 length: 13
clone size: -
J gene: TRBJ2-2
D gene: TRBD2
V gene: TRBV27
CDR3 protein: CASNLAGYGELFF
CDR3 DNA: TGTGCCAGCAACCTAGCGGGATACGGGGAGCTGTTTTTT

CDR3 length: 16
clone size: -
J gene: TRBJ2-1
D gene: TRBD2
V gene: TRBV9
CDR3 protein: CASSAGAGITYNEQFF
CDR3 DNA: TGTGCCAGCAGCGCGGGAGCGGGAATCACCTACAATGAGCAGTTCTTC

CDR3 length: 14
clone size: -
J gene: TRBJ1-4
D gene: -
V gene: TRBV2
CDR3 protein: CASSEAGGWEKLFF
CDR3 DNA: TGTGCCAGCAGTGAAGCGGGGGGATGGGAAAAACTGTTTTTT

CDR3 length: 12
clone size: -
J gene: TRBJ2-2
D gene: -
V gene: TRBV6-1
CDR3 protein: CASSRAAWELFF
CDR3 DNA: TGTGCCAGCAGTCGAGCGGCTTGGGAGCTGTTTTTT

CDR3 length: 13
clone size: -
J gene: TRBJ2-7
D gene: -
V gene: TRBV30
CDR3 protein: CAWSINRDGEQYF
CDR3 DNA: TGTGCCTGGAGTATCAACAGGGACGGCGAGCAGTACTTC

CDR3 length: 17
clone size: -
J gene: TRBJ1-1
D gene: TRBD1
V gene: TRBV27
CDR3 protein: CASSVPNRGQENTEAFF
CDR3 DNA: TGTGCCAGCAGTGTCCCCAACAGGGGGCAAGAGAACACTGAAGCTTTCTTT

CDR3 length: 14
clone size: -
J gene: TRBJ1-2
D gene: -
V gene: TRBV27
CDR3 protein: CASSLVRGEYGYTF
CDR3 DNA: TGTGCCAGCAGTTTAGTCAGGGGTGAATATGGCTACACCTTC

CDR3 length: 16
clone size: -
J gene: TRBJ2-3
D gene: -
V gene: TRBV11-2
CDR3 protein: CASTGPDYSDTDTQYF
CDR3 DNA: TGTGCCAGCACCGGTCCCGACTACTCCGACACAGATACGCAGTATTTT

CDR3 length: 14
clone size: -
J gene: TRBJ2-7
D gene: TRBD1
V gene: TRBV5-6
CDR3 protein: CASSFGTGFYEQYF
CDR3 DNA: TGTGCCAGCAGCTTCGGGACAGGGTTCTACGAGCAGTACTTC

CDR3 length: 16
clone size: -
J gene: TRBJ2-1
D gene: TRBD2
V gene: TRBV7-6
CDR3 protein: CASSLRLAGRYNEQFF
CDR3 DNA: TGTGCCAGCAGCTTACGGCTAGCGGGGAGGTACAATGAGCAGTTCTTC

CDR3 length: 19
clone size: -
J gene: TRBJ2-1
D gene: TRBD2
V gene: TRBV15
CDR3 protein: CATSRDSLAGAFSYNEQFF
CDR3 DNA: TGTGCCACCAGCAGAGATTCACTAGCGGGAGCCTTCAGCTACAATGAGCAGTTCTTC

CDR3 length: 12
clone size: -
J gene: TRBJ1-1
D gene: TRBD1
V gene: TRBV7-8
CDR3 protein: CASSIRTGEAFF
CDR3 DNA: TGTGCCAGCAGCATACGGACAGGGGAAGCTTTCTTT

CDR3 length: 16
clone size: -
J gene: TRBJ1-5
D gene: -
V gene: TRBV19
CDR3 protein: CASRHGQYYSDQPQHF
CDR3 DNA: TGTGCCAGTAGGCACGGACAGTACTATAGCGATCAGCCCCAGCATTTT

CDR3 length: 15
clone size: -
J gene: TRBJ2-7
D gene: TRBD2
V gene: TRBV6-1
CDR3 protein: CASSVLAGGPYEQYF
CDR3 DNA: TGTGCCAGCAGTGTACTAGCGGGAGGGCCGTACGAGCAGTACTTC

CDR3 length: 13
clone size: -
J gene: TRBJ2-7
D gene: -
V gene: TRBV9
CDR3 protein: CASSVDPRSEQYF
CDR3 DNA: TGTGCCAGCAGCGTAGACCCCAGAAGCGAGCAGTACTTC

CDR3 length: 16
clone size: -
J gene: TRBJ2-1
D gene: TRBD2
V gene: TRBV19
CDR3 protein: CASSIDPSGSYNEQFF
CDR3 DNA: TGTGCCAGTAGTATAGATCCGAGCGGGAGCTACAATGAGCAGTTCTTC

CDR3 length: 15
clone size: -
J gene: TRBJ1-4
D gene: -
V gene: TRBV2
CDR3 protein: CASGAGAGANEKLFF
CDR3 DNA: TGTGCCAGCGGGGCAGGGGCTGGGGCTAATGAAAAACTGTTTTTT

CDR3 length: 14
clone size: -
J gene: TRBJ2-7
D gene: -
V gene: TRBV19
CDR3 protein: CASSIVAGAYEQYF
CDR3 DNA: TGTGCCAGTAGTATAGTGGCAGGGGCCTACGAGCAGTACTTC

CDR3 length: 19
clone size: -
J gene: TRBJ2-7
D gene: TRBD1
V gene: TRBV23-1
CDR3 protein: CAQGVGKDFRDRNLYEQYF
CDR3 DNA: TGCGCCCAGGGGGTAGGTAAAGATTTCCGGGACAGGAACCTCTACGAGCAGTACTTC

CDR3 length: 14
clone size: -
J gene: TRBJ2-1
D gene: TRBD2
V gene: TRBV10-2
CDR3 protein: CASMRTSGGNEQFF
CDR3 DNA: TGCGCCAGCATGCGGACTAGCGGGGGGAATGAGCAGTTCTTC

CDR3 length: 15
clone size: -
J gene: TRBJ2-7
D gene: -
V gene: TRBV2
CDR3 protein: CASSVETLSSYEQYF
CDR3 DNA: TGTGCCAGCAGTGTCGAGACTTTGAGCTCCTACGAGCAGTACTTC

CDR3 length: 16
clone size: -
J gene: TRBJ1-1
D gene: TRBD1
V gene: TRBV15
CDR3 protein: CATSPATGGIGTEAFF
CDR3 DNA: TGTGCCACCAGCCCAGCGACAGGGGGTATTGGCACTGAAGCTTTCTTT

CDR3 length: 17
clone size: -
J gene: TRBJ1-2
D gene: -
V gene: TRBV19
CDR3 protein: CASSIGWDTQGSYGYTF
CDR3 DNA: TGTGCCAGTAGTATAGGTTGGGACACCCAGGGTTCCTATGGCTACACCTTC

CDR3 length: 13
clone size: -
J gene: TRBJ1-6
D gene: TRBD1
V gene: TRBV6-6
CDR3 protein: CASSWDRASPLHF
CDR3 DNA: TGTGCCAGCAGTTGGGACAGGGCCTCACCCCTCCACTTT

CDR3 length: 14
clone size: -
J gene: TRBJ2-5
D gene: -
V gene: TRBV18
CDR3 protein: CASSPRQEGETQYF
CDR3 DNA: TGTGCCAGCTCACCACGCCAGGAGGGGGAGACCCAGTACTTC

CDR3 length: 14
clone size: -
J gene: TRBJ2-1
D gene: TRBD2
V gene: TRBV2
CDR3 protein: CARRTGTRDNEQFF
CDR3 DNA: TGTGCCAGGCGGACCGGGACTAGAGACAATGAGCAGTTCTTC

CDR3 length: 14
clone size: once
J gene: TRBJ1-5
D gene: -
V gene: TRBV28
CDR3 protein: CASSLAGSNQPQHF
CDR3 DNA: TGTGCCAGCAGTTTGGCGGGTAGCAATCAGCCCCAGCATTTT

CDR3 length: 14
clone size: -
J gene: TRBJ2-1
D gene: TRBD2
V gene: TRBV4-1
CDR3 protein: CASSPGLAGNEQFF
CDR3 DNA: TGCGCCAGCAGCCCGGGACTAGCAGGCAATGAGCAGTTCTTC

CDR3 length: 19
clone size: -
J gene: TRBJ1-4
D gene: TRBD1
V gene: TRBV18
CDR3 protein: CASSPLRSGTGAPNEKLFF
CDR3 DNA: TGTGCCAGCTCACCACTTCGGTCCGGGACAGGGGCGCCGAATGAAAAACTGTTTTTT

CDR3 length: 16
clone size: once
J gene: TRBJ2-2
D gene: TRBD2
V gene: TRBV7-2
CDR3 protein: CASSLVAGTSGGELFF
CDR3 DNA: TGTGCCAGCAGCTTAGTAGCAGGGACTAGCGGCGGGGAGCTGTTTTTT

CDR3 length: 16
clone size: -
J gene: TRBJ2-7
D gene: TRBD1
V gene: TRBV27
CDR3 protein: CASSLSKGTGDYEQYF
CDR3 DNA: TGTGCCAGCAGTTTATCGAAAGGGACAGGAGACTACGAGCAGTACTTC

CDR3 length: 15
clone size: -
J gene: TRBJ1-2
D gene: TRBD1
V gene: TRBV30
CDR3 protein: CAWSPETGEYYGYTF
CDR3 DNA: TGTGCCTGGAGTCCCGAGACAGGGGAATACTATGGCTACACCTTC

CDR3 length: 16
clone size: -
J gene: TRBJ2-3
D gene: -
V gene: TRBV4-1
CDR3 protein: CASSPGNLPDVDTQYF
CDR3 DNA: TGCGCCAGCAGCCCAGGTAATCTGCCTGACGTCGATACGCAGTATTTT

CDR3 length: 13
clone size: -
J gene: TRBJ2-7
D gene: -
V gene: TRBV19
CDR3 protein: CASSSQGRNEQYF
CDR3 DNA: TGTGCCAGTAGTAGCCAGGGAAGGAACGAGCAGTACTTC

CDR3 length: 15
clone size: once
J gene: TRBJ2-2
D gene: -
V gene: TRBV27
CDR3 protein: CASSLSQGGTGELFF
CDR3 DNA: TGTGCCAGCAGTTTATCTCAAGGAGGCACCGGGGAGCTGTTTTTT

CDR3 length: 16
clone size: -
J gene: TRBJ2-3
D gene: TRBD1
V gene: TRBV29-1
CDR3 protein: CSVEGLGGGYTDTQYF
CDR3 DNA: TGCAGCGTTGAAGGGTTAGGGGGCGGTTATACAGATACGCAGTATTTT

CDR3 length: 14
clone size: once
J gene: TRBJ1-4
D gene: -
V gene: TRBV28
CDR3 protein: CASTSIQGSEKLFF
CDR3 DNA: TGTGCCAGCACTTCGATACAGGGTTCTGAAAAACTGTTTTTT

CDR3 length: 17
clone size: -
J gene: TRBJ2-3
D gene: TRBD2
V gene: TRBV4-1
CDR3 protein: CASSQVWMLAGSDTQYF
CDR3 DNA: TGCGCCAGCAGCCAAGTGTGGATGCTAGCGGGTTCAGATACGCAGTATTTT

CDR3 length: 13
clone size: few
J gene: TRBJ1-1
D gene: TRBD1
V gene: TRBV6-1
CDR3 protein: CASSEKMTGDAFF
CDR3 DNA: TGTGCCAGCAGTGAAAAGATGACAGGGGACGCTTTCTTT

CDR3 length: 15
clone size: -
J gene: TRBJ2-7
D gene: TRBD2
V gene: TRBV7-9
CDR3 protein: CASSFGLAGVEEQYF
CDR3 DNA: TGTGCCAGCAGCTTCGGACTAGCGGGAGTAGAGGAGCAGTACTTC

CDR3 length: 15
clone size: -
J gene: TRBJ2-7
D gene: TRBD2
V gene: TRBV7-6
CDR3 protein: CASSLGAGVVYEQYF
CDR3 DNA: TGTGCCAGCAGCTTAGGCGCGGGAGTCGTTTACGAGCAGTACTTC

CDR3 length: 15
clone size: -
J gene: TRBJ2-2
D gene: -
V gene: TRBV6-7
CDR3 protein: CASRSRRLFTGELFF
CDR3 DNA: TGTGCCAGCAGATCACGTAGACTGTTCACCGGGGAGCTGTTTTTT

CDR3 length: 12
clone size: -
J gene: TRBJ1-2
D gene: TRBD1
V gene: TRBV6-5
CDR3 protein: CASSQDRAGYTF
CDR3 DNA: TGTGCCAGCAGTCAAGACAGGGCTGGCTACACCTTC

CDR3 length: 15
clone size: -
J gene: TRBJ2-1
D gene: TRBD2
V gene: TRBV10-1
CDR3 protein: CASSPGLAGDNEQFF
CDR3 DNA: TGCGCCAGCAGTCCAGGACTAGCGGGAGACAATGAGCAGTTCTTC

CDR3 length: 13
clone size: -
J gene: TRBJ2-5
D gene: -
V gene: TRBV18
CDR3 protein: CASSPQTRETQYF
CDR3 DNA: TGTGCCAGCTCACCACAAACTCGAGAGACCCAGTACTTC

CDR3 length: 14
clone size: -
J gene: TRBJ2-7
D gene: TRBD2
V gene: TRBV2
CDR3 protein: CASSERGDSYEQYF
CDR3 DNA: TGTGCCAGCAGTGAACGGGGGGATTCCTACGAGCAGTACTTC

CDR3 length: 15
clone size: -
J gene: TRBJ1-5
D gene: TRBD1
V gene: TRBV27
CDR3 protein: CASSLDRGIGQPQHF
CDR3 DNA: TGTGCCAGCAGTTTAGACAGGGGAATAGGTCAGCCCCAGCATTTT

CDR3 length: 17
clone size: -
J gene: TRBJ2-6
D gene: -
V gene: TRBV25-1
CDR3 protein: CASRGGHTLSGANVLTF
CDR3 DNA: TGTGCCAGTCGAGGGGGACATACTCTCTCTGGGGCCAACGTCCTGACTTTC

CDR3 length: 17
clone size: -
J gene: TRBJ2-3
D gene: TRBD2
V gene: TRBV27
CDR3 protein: CASSLFPKRDSTDTQYF
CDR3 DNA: TGTGCCAGCAGTTTATTCCCTAAGCGGGACAGCACAGATACGCAGTATTTT

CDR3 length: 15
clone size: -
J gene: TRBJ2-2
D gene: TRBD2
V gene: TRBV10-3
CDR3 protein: CAIMKREENTGELFF
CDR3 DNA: TGTGCCATCATGAAGCGGGAGGAAAACACCGGGGAGCTGTTTTTT

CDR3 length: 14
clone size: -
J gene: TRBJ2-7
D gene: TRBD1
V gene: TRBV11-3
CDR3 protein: CASSLTGGGYEQYF
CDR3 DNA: TGTGCCAGCAGCCTGACAGGGGGAGGTTACGAGCAGTACTTC

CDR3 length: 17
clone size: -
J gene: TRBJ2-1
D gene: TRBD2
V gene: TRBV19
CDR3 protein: CASSKFRTSGFRDEQFF
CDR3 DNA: TGTGCCAGTAGTAAATTCCGGACTAGTGGGTTCAGAGATGAGCAGTTCTTC

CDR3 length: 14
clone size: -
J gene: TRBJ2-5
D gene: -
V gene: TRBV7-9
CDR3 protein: CASSLVPQEETQYF
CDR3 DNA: TGTGCCAGCAGCTTAGTCCCGCAGGAAGAGACCCAGTACTTC

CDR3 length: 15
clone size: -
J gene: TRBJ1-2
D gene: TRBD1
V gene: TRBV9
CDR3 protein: CASSPSGTANYGYTF
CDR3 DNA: TGTGCCAGCAGCCCCTCCGGGACAGCTAACTATGGCTACACCTTC

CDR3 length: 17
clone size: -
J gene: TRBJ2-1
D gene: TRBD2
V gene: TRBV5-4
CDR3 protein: CASSWPTSGSSYNEQFF
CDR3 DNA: TGTGCCAGCAGCTGGCCGACTAGCGGTAGCTCCTACAATGAGCAGTTCTTC